This T cell receptor beta chain was obtained from a study of CD8+ T cells in alopecia areata. This clone was recorded a few times. Other nucleotide sequences in the sample specify the same CDR3. Extraction of RNA preceded its reverse transcription into cDNA, which served as the sequencing template. Repertoires were generated with immunoSEQ multiplex PCR, while TCRdb's copy carries only in-frame clones and drops some. The data contain some 110,000 clones, approximately 54% of them singletons. Treatment indicated: oral pan-JAK inhibitor, 5-10 mg twice daily. The CDR3 covers 16 residues. The ends lost 2 bases at V and 2 bases at J; junction bases unmatched: 3. Germline CDR1 reads MNHEY; CDR2 reads SMNVEV (reference sequence).

The source was CD8+ T cells sorted from blood, collected at week 24, from a patient treated with tofacitinib. This chain connects TRBV27 to TRBJ1-6, with 7 bases identical to TRBD1. The TCR originated in a human donor with alopecia areata. CDR3 in amino acids: CASSLTGVPYNSPLHF. CDR3 sequence (DNA): TGTGCCAGCAGTTTAACAGGGGTCCCCTATAATTCACCCCTCCACTTT.